The rows below give T cell receptor beta chains drawn from one sample of a study of blood T cell repertoires in COVID-19. Produced via immunoSEQ multiplex PCR; TCRdb's table is partial and in-frame only. The sample holds around 160,000 clones, about 84% seen once. Sequenced material: peripheral blood. These receptors originate from a man between 60 and 75 years old with active or convalescent COVID-19. Each CDR3 is given with its conserved first and last residue. The D gene is left open where the match is weak. Clone size is given for some rows only: seen once, a few or many times, or a class if the clone is expanded.

j_call v_call d_call clone_size cdr3_aa cdr3_nt
TRBJ2-2 TRBV28 TRBD1 few CASSTDRGRGGELFF TGTGCCAGCAGTACTGACAGGGGGCGCGGCGGGGAGCTGTTTTTT
TRBJ2-7 TRBV5-1 TRBD2 few CASSQKELAPVYEQYF TGCGCCAGCTCTCAAAAGGAACTAGCGCCAGTCTACGAGCAGTACTTC
TRBJ1-6 TRBV7-9 TRBD1 . CASSETGTGGSPLHF TGTGCCAGCAGCGAGACCGGGACAGGGGGTTCACCCCTCCACTTT
TRBJ1-3 TRBV19 . few CASSVGLITSGNTIYF TGTGCCAGTAGTGTGGGACTGATCACCTCTGGAAACACCATATATTTT
TRBJ2-1 TRBV7-2 TRBD2 . CASSLGAGGLRQEQFF TGTGCCAGCAGCTTAGGGGCGGGAGGCCTCAGGCAGGAGCAGTTCTTC
TRBJ2-3 TRBV6-5 . . CASSYSKETDTQYF TGTGCCAGCAGTTACTCAAAGGAGACAGATACGCAGTATTTT
TRBJ2-1 TRBV3-1/TRBV3-2 . . CASSQANSYNEQFF TGTGCCAGCAGCCAGGCAAACTCCTACAATGAGCAGTTCTTC
TRBJ1-6 TRBV30 TRBD1 . CAWGPGQGYSPLHF TGTGCCTGGGGTCCGGGACAGGGTTATTCACCCCTCCACTTT
TRBJ1-4 TRBV7-8 . . CASSSPPPSGKLFF TGTGCCAGCAGCTCACCACCTCCCTCGGGAAAACTGTTTTTT
TRBJ2-5 TRBV5-8 TRBD2 . CASSPTSSQETQYF TGTGCCAGCAGCCCGACTAGCAGTCAAGAGACCCAGTACTTC
TRBJ2-2 TRBV28 TRBD2 . CASSFPGLAGAGELFF TGTGCCAGCAGTTTTCCGGGGCTAGCGGGAGCCGGGGAGCTGTTTTTT
TRBJ1-1 TRBV13 . . CASSRLGYTEAFF TGTGCCAGCAGCCGACTTGGTTACACTGAAGCTTTCTTT
TRBJ2-1 TRBV13 TRBD1 . CAGPTGEGSHNEQFF TGTGCCGGGCCAACAGGGGAAGGATCTCACAATGAGCAGTTCTTC
TRBJ1-2 TRBV6-5 TRBD1 few CASSFQGGANYGYTF TGTGCCAGCAGTTTTCAAGGGGGCGCCAACTATGGCTACACCTTC
TRBJ2-2 TRBV5-1 TRBD2 few CASSISGSGELFF TGCGCCAGCAGCATTAGCGGGTCCGGGGAGCTGTTTTTT
TRBJ2-7 TRBV7-2 TRBD1 . CASSLEGAAYEQYF TGTGCCAGCAGCTTAGAGGGGGCGGCCTACGAGCAGTACTTC
TRBJ2-3 TRBV18 TRBD2 few CASSPSGAGGDTQYF TGTGCCAGCTCACCAAGTGGAGCGGGGGGAGATACGCAGTATTTT
TRBJ1-1 TRBV9 TRBD1 . CASSVGPLTGGVNTEAFF TGTGCCAGCAGCGTAGGGCCCCTCACAGGGGGGGTGAACACTGAAGCTTTCTTT
TRBJ1-2 TRBV7-2 . . CASSSRGPGGYTF TGTGCCAGCAGCTCCCGAGGACCGGGAGGCTACACCTTC
TRBJ2-4 TRBV19 . . CASSIRRDISAKNIQYF TGTGCCAGTAGTATAAGGAGGGATATCTCAGCCAAAAACATTCAGTACTTC
TRBJ2-7 TRBV9 TRBD1 . CASSPHRGAYEQYF TGTGCCAGCAGCCCACACAGGGGGGCCTACGAGCAGTACTTC
TRBJ2-1 TRBV30 . . CAWETGVTNEQFF TGTGCCTGGGAGACGGGGGTAACCAATGAGCAGTTCTTC
TRBJ1-5 TRBV21-1 . . CASSKPYGRDNSNQPQHF TGTGCCAGCAGCAAACCTTATGGCAGGGACAATAGCAATCAGCCCCAGCATTTT
TRBJ2-1 TRBV18 . once CASSPRVEQFF TGTGCCAGCTCACCACGCGTTGAGCAGTTCTTC
TRBJ1-5 TRBV6-2/TRBV6-3 . few CASSSQGPSGPQHF TGTGCCAGCAGTTCCCAGGGGCCGTCTGGGCCCCAGCATTTT
TRBJ2-1 TRBV28 TRBD2 . CASRAGGWNEQFF TGTGCCAGCAGAGCGGGAGGTTGGAATGAGCAGTTCTTC
TRBJ2-7 TRBV6-6 TRBD1 . CASTSTGPSYEQYF TGTGCCAGCACTTCGACAGGGCCGTCCTACGAGCAGTACTTC
TRBJ1-6 TRBV28 TRBD1 many CASSGTGQGASPLHF TGTGCCAGCAGTGGGACGGGACAGGGTGCTTCACCCCTCCACTTT
TRBJ1-1 TRBV7-9 . few CASSSFRGNTEAFF TGTGCCAGCAGCTCATTTCGAGGGAACACTGAAGCTTTCTTT
TRBJ2-7 TRBV7-2 . . CASSLAEAREQYF TGTGCCAGCAGCTTAGCTGAGGCCCGAGAGCAGTACTTC
TRBJ1-2 TRBV18 . . CASSPSSAVDYGYTF TGTGCCAGCTCACCGTCTTCGGCGGTTGACTATGGCTACACCTTC
TRBJ1-4 TRBV18 . few CASSRNLVNSNEKLFF TGTGCCAGCTCACGAAACCTAGTGAATTCTAATGAAAAACTGTTTTTT
TRBJ2-7 TRBV1 . . CTSSQDSPSETYEQYF TGCACCAGCAGCCAAGATTCGCCTAGCGAGACCTACGAGCAGTACTTC
TRBJ1-6 TRBV6-5 . . CASSLTASSYNSPLHF TGTGCCAGCAGTTTGACCGCTAGCTCCTATAATTCACCCCTCCACTTT
TRBJ1-1 TRBV9 TRBD1 once CASSVSRDRENTEAFF TGTGCCAGCAGCGTCTCCCGGGACAGGGAGAACACTGAAGCTTTCTTT
TRBJ1-1 TRBV5-4 . once CASSAFGGGSTEAFF TGTGCCAGCAGCGCCTTTGGGGGAGGCTCCACTGAAGCTTTCTTT
TRBJ1-5 TRBV5-1 . . CASSLDGGDQPQHF TGCGCCAGCAGCTTGGACGGGGGGGATCAGCCCCAGCATTTT
TRBJ2-7 TRBV5-1 TRBD1 . CASSLGDSTYEQYF TGCGCCAGCAGCTTGGGGGACAGTACCTACGAGCAGTACTTC
TRBJ1-1 TRBV11-1 TRBD1 . CASSPDRSYTEAFF TGTGCCAGCAGCCCGGACAGGAGCTACACTGAAGCTTTCTTT
TRBJ2-7 TRBV11-2 . . CASSPLVLVKEHEQYF TGTGCCAGCAGCCCCCTGGTACTAGTAAAGGAACACGAGCAGTACTTC
TRBJ2-7 TRBV30 TRBD1 . CAWSAWAGGGEQYF TGTGCCTGGAGTGCCTGGGCAGGGGGCGGGGAGCAGTACTTC
TRBJ1-1 TRBV4-3 . once CASSLLGGGETEAFF TGCGCCAGCAGCCTCCTCGGCGGGGGAGAGACTGAAGCTTTCTTT
TRBJ1-1 TRBV6-5 TRBD1 . CASSGTENTEAFF TGTGCCAGTTCCGGGACAGAGAACACTGAAGCTTTCTTT
TRBJ1-2 TRBV11-2 TRBD1 . CASSFSPGQGTDGYTF TGTGCCAGCAGCTTCTCCCCCGGACAGGGTACGGATGGCTACACCTTC
TRBJ2-7 TRBV19 TRBD2 few CASSIKTSGNAEQYF TGTGCCAGTAGTATTAAGACTAGCGGGAATGCCGAGCAGTACTTC
TRBJ1-2 TRBV7-9 TRBD1 . CASSPGQGNYGYTF TGTGCCAGCAGCCCTGGACAGGGAAACTATGGCTACACCTTC
TRBJ2-3 TRBV24-1 TRBD2 . CATSDPGLAGVTDTQYF TGTGCCACCAGTGATCCCGGACTAGCGGGGGTCACAGATACGCAGTATTTT
TRBJ2-7 TRBV9 . . CASSVMGSSYEQYF TGTGCCAGCAGCGTAATGGGGAGCTCCTACGAGCAGTACTTC
TRBJ2-5 TRBV7-3 TRBD2 . CASSPGGTRGGTQYF TGTGCCAGCAGCCCGGGGGGGACTAGGGGGGGGACCCAGTACTTC
TRBJ1-6 TRBV7-2 TRBD1 . CASSKRTGTYNSPLHF TGTGCCAGCAGTAAACGGACAGGAACCTATAATTCACCCCTCCACTTT
TRBJ2-1 TRBV5-1 TRBD2 . CASGTSGSLNEQFF TGCGCCAGCGGGACCAGCGGGAGTTTAAATGAGCAGTTCTTC
TRBJ2-2 TRBV5-4 TRBD2 . CASTSGTNTGELFF TGTGCCAGCACTAGCGGGACGAACACCGGGGAGCTGTTTTTT
TRBJ2-5 TRBV9 . . CASSPRQGGPQETQYF TGTGCCAGCAGCCCCCGGCAAGGAGGGCCCCAAGAGACCCAGTACTTC
TRBJ2-7 TRBV6-6 TRBD1 . CASSQRDRRQEQYF TGTGCCAGCAGTCAACGGGACAGGCGTCAGGAGCAGTACTTC
TRBJ2-1 TRBV29-1 TRBD2 . CSTRLAVSYNEQFF TGCAGCACTCGACTAGCGGTCTCCTACAATGAGCAGTTCTTC
TRBJ2-7 TRBV19 . . CATKADPPYEQYF TGTGCCACTAAAGCGGACCCACCCTACGAGCAGTACTTC
TRBJ2-3 TRBV24-1 TRBD2 . CATSEPTSGTSDTQYF TGTGCCACCAGTGAGCCGACTAGCGGGACTTCAGATACGCAGTATTTT
TRBJ2-7 TRBV19 TRBD1 . CASSIMGQSSYEQYF TGTGCCAGTAGTATAATGGGACAGAGCTCCTACGAGCAGTACTTC
TRBJ2-7 TRBV14 TRBD1 few CASQGDRGYEQYF TGTGCCAGCCAAGGAGACAGGGGTTACGAGCAGTACTTC